These 4 T cell receptor beta chains were sequenced from one sample in a study of blood T cell repertoires in COVID-19. The protocol was immunoSEQ multiplex PCR, while the TCRdb copy is restricted to in-frame clones and leaves out a portion. The sample yields about 200,000 clones, less than 85% seen once. The sequencing input was peripheral blood. Receptors originate from a woman aged 70-85 years with acute or convalescent COVID-19.

The CDR3 bases are TGCGCCAGCAGGTCCGGGAAGGATGAAAAACTGTTTTTT. Protein: CASRSGKDEKLFF. The V gene is TRBV5-1, the J gene TRBJ1-4; D call uncertain. In germline, CDR1 is SGHRS, CDR2 YFSETQ. The CDR3 loop spans 13 amino acids. The V and J ends lost 5 bases and 6 bases respectively, with 11 bases between them.

The chain uses TRBV7-3 and TRBJ2-5; D unresolved. This CDR3 comprises 14 residues. The V and J ends lost 0 bases and 1 base respectively, with 6 bases between them. Germline CDR1 reads SGHTA; CDR2 reads FQGTGA. The CDR3: CASSLTAAQETQYF. The CDR3 coding sequence is TGTGCCAGCAGCTTAACGGCGGCCCAAGAGACCCAGTACTTC.

This clone was recorded a few times. The chain uses TRBV2 and TRBJ1-2; 7 bases are shared with TRBD1. The CDR3 covers 18 residues. J gave up 5 bases and V 4 bases, and 19 bases lay outside the gene matches. In germline, CDR1 is SNHLY, CDR2 FYNNEI. The CDR3 bases are TGTGCCAGCAGTGGGCGGACAGGCTTCCCTTCTATCTTATATGGCTACACCTTC. Translated, it gives CASSGRTGFPSILYGYTF.

The V gene is TRBV7-2, the J gene TRBJ2-2; the D gene is possibly TRBD1 (5 bases). Germline V gene sequence: CDR1 SGHTA, CDR2 FQGNSA. CDR3 length: 15 amino acids. V lost 1 base, J lost 4 bases, and 10 bases lay in between. Here the CDR3 DNA reads TGTGCCAGCAGCTTAGACACGCAGGGCACCGGGGAGCTGTTTTTT. This translates into CASSLDTQGTGELFF.